These 7 T cell receptor beta chains share one sample of origin, sequenced in a study of blood T cells in healthy people across ages. Primed by a sample-barcoded 5' primer and a J-beta primer mix, a second PCR proceeded for roughly 7 to 11 cycles. MiXCR, run by TCRdb on the 5' RACE reads, gives a single entry per CDR3 protein. Among approximately 810,000 distinct CDR3 sequences listed, about 37% were seen once. Sequenced sample: blood. These receptors were obtained from a man aged 18 to 30 in good health.

This chain uses TRBV5-1 with TRBJ1-2; the D gene is possibly TRBD1 (6 bases). CDR1 and CDR2 from the germline V gene are SGHRS and YFSETQ. The CDR3 length is 14 residues. Trimming pared 0 bases from V and 4 bases from J, leaving 10 bases between. The CDR3 region has the DNA TGCGCCAGCAGCTTGGATGGACAGCCCTATGGCTACACCTTC. It codes for CASSLDGQPYGYTF.

The chain links TRBV6-2 or TRBV6-3 to TRBJ1-1; D call uncertain. Looked up from germline, CDR1 is MNHEY and CDR2 is SVGEGT. V was pared by 3 bases and J by 10 bases, with 12 bases between. This CDR3 contains 12 residues. The CDR3 nucleotides read TGTGCCAGCAGTTATAGAGGCGGAGGAGCTTTCTTT. It encodes CASSYRGGGAFF.

Remarks on this clonotype: This may stem from a read error, because a much larger clone lies one nucleotide away. J is TRBJ2-1 and V is TRBV5-1; D remains ambiguous. Germline assignment: CDR1 SGHRS and CDR2 YFSETQ. V was pared by 4 bases and J by 6 bases, with 14 bases between. The CDR3 runs to 14 residues. Here the CDR3 reads CASSPTSNTNEQFF. Here the CDR3 DNA reads TGCGCCAGCAGCCCAACCTCCAATACCAATGAGCAGTTCTTC.

This clonotype was recorded many times. The chain links TRBV12-3 or TRBV12-4 to TRBJ2-7; D is uncertain. Trimming took 5 bases from V and 4 from J, leaving 18 bases between them. The CDR3 is 15 amino acids. CDR3 amino acids: CASSPQSPPQYEQYF. In nucleotides, the CDR3 is TGTGCCAGCAGTCCCCAAAGCCCCCCGCAGTACGAGCAGTACTTC.

This chain uses TRBV20-1 with TRBJ2-7; possible D gene TRBD2, 5 bases. TRBJ2-4 matches the DNA end more closely, so the J call is doubtful. The CDR3 has 11 amino acids. Germline V CDR1 and CDR2: DFQATT, SNEGSKA (reference sequence). CDR3 in DNA: TGCAGTGCACCGACTATTGGCATTCAGTACTTC. This translates into CSAPTIGIQYF.

This sequence joins TRBV20-1 and TRBJ2-4; TRBD2 is a possible D gene (6 bases). The J call may not be correct, given that the DNA end is closer to TRBJ2-7. The CDR3 is 12 residues long. Germline V gene lookup returns CDR1 DFQATT and CDR2 SNEGSKA (reference sequence). CDR3 loop: CSVGGGSHEQYF. Written as DNA, the CDR3 is TGCAGTGTGGGGGGAGGTAGCCACGAGCAGTACTTC.

The rearrangement links TRBV5-1 to TRBJ1-1; 8 bases agree with TRBD1. V gave up 3 bases and J gave up 8 bases; unmatched junction bases: 21. The CDR3 loop spans 18 amino acids. The germline V gene has CDR1 SGHRS and CDR2 YFSETQ. CDR3 nucleotides: TGCGCCAGCAGCTCCGGCCGGGACAGGCAAGCTCTCCCGAGGGAAGCTTTCTTT. Its translation is CASSSGRDRQALPREAFF.